This T cell receptor beta chain emerged from a study of T cell responses to AZD1222 COVID-19 vaccine. The germline V gene encodes CDR1 SGHTS and CDR2 YDEGEE. V was trimmed by 3 bases and J by 8 bases, leaving 8 bases between them. This CDR3 is 12 amino acids long. Using immunoSEQ multiplex PCR, the repertoire was profiled, and TCRdb retains in-frame clones only, with some absent. The table lists 150,000 to 200,000 clones, roughly nine tenths of them singletons. Sequences were derived from peripheral blood, sampled 28 days after the second AZD1222 dose. The clonotype comes from an adult who received the AZD1222 COVID-19 vaccine. The chain couples TRBV5-8 to TRBJ1-4; D unresolved. The CDR3: CASSWGLEKLFF. The CDR3, as DNA: TGTGCCAGCAGCTGGGGTCTCGAAAAACTGTTTTTT.